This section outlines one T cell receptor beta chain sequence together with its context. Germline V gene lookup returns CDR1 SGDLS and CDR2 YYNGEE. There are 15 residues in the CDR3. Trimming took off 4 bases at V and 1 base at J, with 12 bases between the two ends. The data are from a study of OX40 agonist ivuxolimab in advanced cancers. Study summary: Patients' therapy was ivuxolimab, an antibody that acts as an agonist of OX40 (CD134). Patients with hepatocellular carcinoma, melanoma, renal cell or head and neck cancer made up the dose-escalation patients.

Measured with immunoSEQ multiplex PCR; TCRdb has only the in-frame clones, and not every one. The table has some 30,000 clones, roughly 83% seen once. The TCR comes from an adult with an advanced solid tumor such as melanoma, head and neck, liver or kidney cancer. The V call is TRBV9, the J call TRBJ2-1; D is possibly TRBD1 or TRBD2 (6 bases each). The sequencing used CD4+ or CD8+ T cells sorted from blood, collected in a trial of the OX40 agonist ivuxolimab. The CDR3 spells CASSQRGESYNEQFF. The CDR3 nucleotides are TGTGCCAGCAGCCAGAGGGGGGAATCCTACAATGAGCAGTTCTTC.